These T cell receptor beta chains were read from a single sample in a study of T cells after somatic rescue of genetic block. Using immunoSEQ multiplex PCR, the repertoire was profiled, and TCRdb retains in-frame clones only, with some absent. The table shows some 15,000 clones, with over 60% occurring only once. The sample taken for sequencing was peripheral blood mononuclear cells (PBMCs). The receptors were sampled from a man between 18 and 35 years old. CDR3s leave out the opening cysteine and the closing phenylalanine or tryptophan.

J gene: TRBJ2-3; V gene: TRBV18; CDR3 protein: ASSPRSPGGTGADTQY
J gene: TRBJ2-7; V gene: TRBV28; CDR3 protein: ASSPGTGTPYEQY
J gene: TRBJ1-5; V gene: TRBV9; CDR3 protein: ASSVSGQVNQPQH
J gene: TRBJ1-2; V gene: TRBV7-6; CDR3 protein: ASSLVYREPNYGYT
J gene: TRBJ2-3; V gene: TRBV10-3; CDR3 protein: AIGLTDTQY
J gene: TRBJ2-4; V gene: TRBV18; CDR3 protein: ASSLETGGGNIQY
J gene: TRBJ2-3; V gene: TRBV30; CDR3 protein: AWRRTSGLTDTQY
J gene: TRBJ1-5; V gene: TRBV28; CDR3 protein: ASSSPGREPQH
J gene: TRBJ2-5; V gene: TRBV10-3; CDR3 protein: AISESRTGQETQY
J gene: TRBJ1-5; V gene: TRBV28; CDR3 protein: ASSSDRGGNQPQH
J gene: TRBJ1-1; V gene: TRBV6-6; CDR3 protein: ASSYSTDEAF
J gene: TRBJ1-2; V gene: TRBV30; CDR3 protein: AWSVWGPGRRDYGYT
J gene: TRBJ2-7; V gene: TRBV28; CDR3 protein: ASREGGKYEQY
J gene: TRBJ2-7; V gene: TRBV18; CDR3 protein: ASSPRDRAYEQY
J gene: TRBJ2-2; V gene: TRBV6-1; CDR3 protein: ASSSWGNTGELF
J gene: TRBJ2-7; V gene: TRBV6-5; CDR3 protein: ASSLLAGASYEQY
J gene: TRBJ2-7; V gene: TRBV7-6; CDR3 protein: ASSWDGQGDEQY
J gene: TRBJ1-5; V gene: TRBV28; CDR3 protein: ASSSRDRKNQPQH
J gene: TRBJ2-1; V gene: TRBV7-9; CDR3 protein: ASSPGTSLIHEQF
J gene: TRBJ2-3; V gene: TRBV7-2; CDR3 protein: ASSLELFETPTDTQY